Listed here are 3 T cell receptor beta chains from one sample, sequenced in a study of HIV-infected patients and healthy controls. Antiretroviral therapy had run roughly three months, about 14 weeks, before follow-up blood collection. All unsorted peripheral T cells were captured because whole blood was used without fractionation. cDNA was made from 400 to 500 ng RNA using alpha and beta constant primers. Using multiplexing indices, alpha and beta chain libraries were generated apart by chain-specific third strand synthesis. Via MiXCR, TCRdb re-called the 5' RACE reads, giving one row per CDR3 protein. The data contain more than 15,000 distinct CDR3 sequences, 8.5% of them seen just once; the ten biggest clones take up about 20%. The sequences come from blood, collected during antiretroviral therapy. These receptors were collected from an adult with HIV infection.

The rearrangement joins TRBV10-3 to TRBJ2-7, with a weak D call TRBD1 (5 bases). Germline V gene sequence: CDR1 ENHRY, CDR2 SYGVKD. The CDR3 loop spans 14 amino acids. V lost 4 bases and J 2 bases, leaving 12 bases between the germline ends. CDR3 sequence (DNA): TGTGCCATCAGTGCTCCCGAAGGGGCCTACGAGCAGTACTTC. Its protein product is CAISAPEGAYEQYF.

There are many counts of this clonotype. This chain links TRBV18 with TRBJ2-1; D gene ambiguous. Germline assignment: CDR1 KGHSH and CDR2 LQKENI. The CDR3 has 13 residues. Trimming removed 6 bases from V and 12 bases from J, with 18 bases in between. The CDR3 DNA is TGTGCCAGCTCCGTTGCAAGCCCGGGTTTGCAGTTCTTC. It codes for CASSVASPGLQFF.

The chain is built from TRBV5-6 and TRBJ1-4; 7 nucleotides line up with TRBD1. With 5 bases clipped from V and 0 bases from J, the junction kept 7 bases outside the gene matches. CDR3 length equals 16 residues. Germline loops: CDR1 SGHDT, CDR2 YYEEEE. CDR3 sequence (DNA): TGTGCCAGCAGTCGACAGGGAACGGCAACTAATGAAAAACTGTTTTTT. Translation gives CASSRQGTATNEKLFF.